This T cell receptor beta chain was sequenced in a study of T cells expressing NK-cell markers. TCRdb derives one entry per CDR3 protein from the 5' RACE reads, leaving out DNA. This sample contains 150,000 to 180,000 distinct CDR3 sequences. This CDR3 is 16 amino acids long. Germline assignment: CDR1 MGHRA and CDR2 YSYEKL. This sequence originates from a woman between 50 and 59 years old in good health. This chain uses TRBV4-1 with TRBJ2-1; the D call of TRBD2 rests on TCRdb alone, since no DNA is present to check it. The sequenced material came from blood T cells: a sorted CD56 or NKG2C T cell subset, CD4+ or CD8+ T cells, or bulk PBMC T cells (not recorded which). CDR3 region: CASSQDRQAPYNEQFF.